At least ten counts were recorded for the clone carrying this TCR beta chain. Germline V CDR1 and CDR2: SGHRS, YFSETQ. Trimming took off 0 bases at V and 4 bases at J, with 10 bases between the two ends. The CDR3 consists of 14 residues. The entry originates in a study of T-cell reconstitution after alpha-beta-depleted transplantation in children. The TCRbeta library was prepared with unique molecular identifiers. MiXCR, run by TCRdb on the PCR reads, gives a single entry per CDR3 protein. The sample contains 90,000 to 95,000 distinct CDR3 sequences, 10% to 15% of which appear only once. Source: PBMCs from the stem cell graft donor, taken from the stem cell graft. The genes are TRBV5-1 and TRBJ1-1; no clear D gene. The source is a human donor who donated a stem cell graft to a child with inherited bone marrow failure. The CDR3 coding sequence is TGCGCCAGCAGCTTGGAGTTGGGGTTCACTGAAGCTTTCTTT. This translates into CASSLELGFTEAFF.